The sequence of this T cell receptor (beta chain) was determined in a study of Graves' ophthalmopathy and Graves' hyperthyroidism (dated by TCRdb to 2016 to 2019). With respect to the entire study: Hyperthyroidism was considered stable if no progression to ophthalmopathy occurred within 18 months of follow-up. Following sample collection, hyperthyroidism patients were given methimazole at a starting dose of 30 mg daily, and ophthalmopathy patients were given high-dose intravenous methylprednisolone. In several hyperthyroidism patients, the T-cell repertoire of thyroid tissue was compared with the T-cell repertoire of blood. The study used TCR beta repertoire signatures to distinguish Graves' ophthalmopathy from Graves' hyperthyroidism and to predict progression to ophthalmopathy. A discovery set of 90 to 100 patients (43 ophthalmopathy, 57 stable hyperthyroidism) was enrolled to explore V-J signatures distinguishing ophthalmopathy from hyperthyroidism. An independent validation cohort comprised some 19 hyperthyroidism patients and some 16 patients who later progressed from hyperthyroidism to ophthalmopathy. In total, around 130 blood samples were TCR-sequenced: some 40 ophthalmopathy, 75 hyperthyroidism and around 17 hyperthyroidism-to-ophthalmopathy patients. Overall study results and their limits: Sample size was not statistically predetermined, and group allocation was not concealed from the investigators. In validation, the model predicted ophthalmopathy progression with about 71% sensitivity and approximately 75% specificity; about a dozen predicted patients were CT-confirmed with GO in a median of about 7.1 months. In cross-validation, the 13-signature model distinguished ophthalmopathy from stable hyperthyroidism with 85% to 90% sensitivity and about 84% specificity, and in the test set the corresponding values were approximately 80% and 68%. Among expanded thyroid clonotypes with frequency above 0.001, most also showed up in blood, which suggests that blood repertoires may reflect the thyroid immune response.

The hyperthyroidism patients were 18 to 65 years old and newly diagnosed, with a disease duration of less than 2 months. Patients were excluded if they had other autoimmune diseases, uncontrolled infections, pregnancy or lactation. Diagnosis was based on clinical symptoms, serum thyroxine, TRAb, thyroid ultrasound and orbital computed tomography. Total RNA was extracted using Trizol reagent, and RNA quality was checked on an Agilent 2100 Bioanalyzer. For repertoire sequencing, TCR beta CDR3 regions were amplified from RNA transcripts. The first round was an RT-PCR using HTBI primers with the Qiagen OneStep RT-PCR kit, and this first round was followed by a second-round multiplex PCR, then size selection and purification. Libraries were sequenced paired-end with 100 bp reads on an Illumina HiSeq2000. The published analysis was carried out like this. SOAPnuke was used for read processing, and reads with adapters, uncalled bases, a mean Phred below 15, or no exact constant-primer or identifier match were discarded. COPE v1.2.5 was used to merge high-quality paired reads. Each unique nucleotide sequence was defined as a clonotype, and clonotypes were aligned to IMGT TRB V, D and J references with MiTCR v1.1. The analysis was limited to V-J combinations with a frequency above 0.0001, which together covered over 99% of the repertoires. A TCR clonal expansion and chaos score per V-J combination was defined as the ratio of F50 clonal expansion to chaos observed in the TCRdist matrix. Features were reduced by Welch's t-statistics and random forest to approximately 12 V-J combinations, which fed a naive Bayes classifier. The Morisita-Horn index was used to measure how similar the thyroid and blood repertoires were. The public sequencing data were trimmed at Q25 with fastp and processed into clonotypes with MiXCR by TCRdb, which kept only in-frame beta chains. Each entry merges the rows of one CDR3 protein and shows their most common DNA and genes. It is TCRdb's table, rather than the study itself, that gives the V and J calls and clone size. For this sample there are 900,000 to 1,200,000 distinct CDR3 sequences; roughly two fifths appear just once. Over 8.5% of the sample goes to the ten largest clones.

This clonotype was observed at least ten times. This clone's antigen is unknown. Nothing much larger sits one base from this clone, and base qualities are not available. Sequencing was done on a sample of peripheral blood or thyroid tissue (not recorded which). This sequence originates from an adult man with Graves' hyperthyroidism.

In nucleotide form, the sequence is TGTGCCAGCGCAGGAGCTAACTATGGCTACACCTTC. This gives the protein CASAGANYGYTF. This receptor chain uses TRBV25-1 and TRBJ1-2; the D gene remains uncertain. Via the germline V gene, CDR1 is MGHDK and CDR2 SYGVNS. From cysteine to phenylalanine, the CDR3 is 12 amino acids long. Only CDR3 DNA remains: 36 bases, in frame from the first base. At the junction V is shortened by 8 bases and J by 0 bases, with 7 bases in between.